One sample yielded the 4 T cell receptor beta chains listed below, sequenced in a study of metastatic and nonmetastatic thyroid tumors. No treatment had been given to any patient before thyroid surgery. MiXCR reprocessed the PCR reads for TCRdb. The top ten clones hold approximately 2.4% of a sample with tens of thousands of clones, 20% to 25% of them seen once. Sequencing was done on a sample of blood. The origin of the receptors is a female donor with papillary thyroid cancer or a benign thyroid nodule (not recorded which). Some clones in this sample may be carry-over from other donors' samples.

The table lists this clone with many counts. The chain has TRBV6-1 and TRBJ2-1; 7 bases line up with TRBD2. J lost 4 bases, V lost 5 bases, and 5 bases had no gene match. Germline V gene lookup returns CDR1 MNHNS and CDR2 SASEGT. This CDR3 is built from 14 residues. This CDR3 is CASSTGGSYNEQFF. DNA of the CDR3: TGTGCCAGCAGTACGGGAGGCAGTTACAATGAGCAGTTCTTC.

The chain couples TRBV7-3 to TRBJ2-3, with D unclear. CDR3 length: 17 residues. The ends were cut back, 2 bases at V and 2 bases at J, with 17 bases in the middle. Germline CDR1 is SGHTA and CDR2 is FQGTGA. CDR3 amino acids: CASSLVPDLSNTDTQYF. The DNA for the CDR3 is TGTGCCAGCAGCTTAGTACCGGATTTGTCTAACACAGATACGCAGTATTTT.

This clone is medium-sized within its sample. The chain employs TRBV28 and TRBJ2-7, with D possibly matching TRBD1 (5 bases). Trimming left V 6 bases short and J 3 bases short, with 18 bases between. Looked up from germline, CDR1 is MDHEN and CDR2 is SYDVKM. The CDR3 runs to 15 residues. The CDR3 protein is CASRTQGPPYYEQYF. DNA of the CDR3: TGTGCCAGCAGAACTCAGGGTCCGCCCTACTACGAGCAGTACTTC.

This clone came up many times. The J gene is TRBJ2-2, the V gene TRBV10-3, with D perhaps TRBD1 (5 bases). This CDR3 region has 13 residues. V shed 10 bases and J shed 0 bases, with 9 bases lying between them. Germline loops: CDR1 ENHRY, CDR2 SYGVKD. CDR3 protein: CATLTANTGELFF. In DNA form, the CDR3 reads TGTGCCACCCTGACAGCGAACACCGGGGAGCTGTTTTTT.